This T cell receptor (beta chain) was sequenced during a study of blood T cell repertoires in COVID-19. Whole-study context: Both acute and convalescent COVID-19 samples were obtained from the United States, Italy and Spain. T cells, B-cell-depleted T cells, or PBMCs provided the cDNA or gDNA that served as material.

The trim removed 3 bases at V and 3 bases at J, leaving 9 bases unmatched. The CDR3 has 16 residues. Germline V gene data show CDR1 as LGHDT and CDR2 as YNNKEL (reference sequence). Source study methods: Amplifying reference gene primers gave estimates of nucleated cell counts. Assay used: immunoSEQ multiplex PCR; TCRdb lists only in-frame clones, some missing. Clone size and the V and J calls come from that table; the DNA yielded D and trimming. Altogether 60,000 to 85,000 clones are present, around 80% being singletons, with the ten largest covering about an eighth. The specimen was peripheral blood. The chain employs TRBV3-1 (or the pseudogene TRBV3-2) and TRBJ2-7; 9 nucleotides match TRBD1. The origin of this receptor is a human donor in a cohort sampled during active COVID-19. The CDR3 DNA sequence: TGTGCCAGCAGCCAGGGGGGACAGGGACCCAACTACGAGCAGTACTTC. It is translated as CASSQGGQGPNYEQYF.